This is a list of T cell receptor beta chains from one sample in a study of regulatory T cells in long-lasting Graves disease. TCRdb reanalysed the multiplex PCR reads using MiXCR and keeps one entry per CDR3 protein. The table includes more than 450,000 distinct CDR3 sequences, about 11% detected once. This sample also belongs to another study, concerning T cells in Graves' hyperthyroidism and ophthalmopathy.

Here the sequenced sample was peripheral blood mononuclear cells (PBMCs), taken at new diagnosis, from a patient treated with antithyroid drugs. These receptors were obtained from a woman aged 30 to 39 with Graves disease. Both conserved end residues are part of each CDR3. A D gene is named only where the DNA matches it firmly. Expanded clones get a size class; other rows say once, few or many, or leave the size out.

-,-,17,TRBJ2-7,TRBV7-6,TGTGCCAGCAGCTTATGGGCGGTGGCCTCCTCAGGCTACGAGCAGTACTTC,CASSLWAVASSGYEQYF
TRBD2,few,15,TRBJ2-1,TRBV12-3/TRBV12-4,TGTGCCAGCAGACCCCGACTAGCGGGATCCAATGAGCAGTTCTTC,CASRPRLAGSNEQFF
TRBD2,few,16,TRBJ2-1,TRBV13,TGTGCCAGCAGCTTGGTAGCGGGAGGGCCTCGGGATGAGCAGTTCTTC,CASSLVAGGPRDEQFF
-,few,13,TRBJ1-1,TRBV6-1,TGTGCCAGCAGATCAACAGGGACTCGGGAAGCTTTCTTT,CASRSTGTREAFF
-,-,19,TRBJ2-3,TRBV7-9,TGTGCCAGCAGCTTAAGGCTAGTGGAGTCCGTTATTGGCACAGATACGCAGTATTTT,CASSLRLVESVIGTDTQYF
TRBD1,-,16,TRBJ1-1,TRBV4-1,TGCGCCAGCAGCCCGACAGGGTTTGGGGAGTACACTGAAGCTTTCTTT,CASSPTGFGEYTEAFF
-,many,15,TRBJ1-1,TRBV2,TGTGCCAGCAGTGGCAGGGGCCAGGCGGGCACTGAAGCTTTCTTT,CASSGRGQAGTEAFF
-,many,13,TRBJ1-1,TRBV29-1,TGCAGCGTTCCGGCCGGGATGAACACTGAAGCTTTCTTT,CSVPAGMNTEAFF
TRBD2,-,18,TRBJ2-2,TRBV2,TGTGCCAGCAGTGATCCTCCTAGCGGGAGGCACGACACCGGGGAGCTGTTTTTT,CASSDPPSGRHDTGELFF
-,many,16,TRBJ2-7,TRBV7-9,TGTGCCAGCAGCCTCAACACCGATCTTATCTCCTACGAGCAGTACTTC,CASSLNTDLISYEQYF
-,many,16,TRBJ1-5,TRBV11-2,TGTGCCAGCAGCCTAACCGTTCCGGGTCCGGGGCAGCCCCAGCATTTT,CASSLTVPGPGQPQHF
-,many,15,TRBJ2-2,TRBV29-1,TGCAGCGTTGCAGGGGCCCCCCTCTCCACCGGGGAGCTGTTTTTT,CSVAGAPLSTGELFF
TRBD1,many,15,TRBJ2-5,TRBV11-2,TGTGCCAGCAGCTTGGGACAGAGATTACAAGAGACCCAGTACTTC,CASSLGQRLQETQYF
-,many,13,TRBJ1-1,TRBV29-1,TGCAGGATAGACACCAACTTGAACACTGAAGCTTTCTTT,CRIDTNLNTEAFF
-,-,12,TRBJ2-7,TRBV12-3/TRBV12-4,TGTGCCAGCAGTTGGGGTACCCACGAGCAGTACTTC,CASSWGTHEQYF
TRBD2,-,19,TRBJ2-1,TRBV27,TGTGCCAGCAGTTCATACGGAAGAATAGCGGGAGGGCCCTACAATGAGCAGTTCTTC,CASSSYGRIAGGPYNEQFF
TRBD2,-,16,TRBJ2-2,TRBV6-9,TGTGCCAGCAGTTACGGGCTAGCGGGAAACACCGGGGAGCTGTTTTTT,CASSYGLAGNTGELFF
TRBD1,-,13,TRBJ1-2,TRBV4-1,TGCGCCAGCAGCCAAGATCCTAGGACAGGGAACACCTTC,CASSQDPRTGNTF
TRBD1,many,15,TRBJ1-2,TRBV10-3,TGTGCCATCACAGGAGGGGGACAGGGGGCGTTTGGCTACACCTTC,CAITGGGQGAFGYTF
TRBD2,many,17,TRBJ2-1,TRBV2,TGTGCCAGCAGTCGCCCGCTGGGGACTAGCGGGAAGAATGAGCAGTTCTTC,CASSRPLGTSGKNEQFF
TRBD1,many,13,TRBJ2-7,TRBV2,TGTGCCAGTGCGGACAGGGGAGCCTACGAGCAGTACTTC,CASADRGAYEQYF
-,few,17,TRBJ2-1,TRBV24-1,TGTGCCACCAGTGATTTGCAGACCCGGAAGGACGGAAATGAGCAGTTCTTC,CATSDLQTRKDGNEQFF
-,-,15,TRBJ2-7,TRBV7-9,TGTGCCAGCAGTCAGGGACTCCCCACATTTTACGAGCAGTACTTC,CASSQGLPTFYEQYF
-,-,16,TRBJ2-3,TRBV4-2,TGTGCCAGCAGCCCACGGGCGGGTCCCGAGCCAGATACGCAGTATTTT,CASSPRAGPEPDTQYF
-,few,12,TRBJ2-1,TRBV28,TGTGCCAGCAGTTTATATTCAGGGTCCCCCTTCTTC,CASSLYSGSPFF
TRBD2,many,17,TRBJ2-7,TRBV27,TGTGCCAGCTTCAACTACCCCGGGACTAGCGGGAGCTACGAGCAGTACTTC,CASFNYPGTSGSYEQYF
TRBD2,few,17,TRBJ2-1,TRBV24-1,TGTGCCACGTCGACTAGCGGGAAGTCTTGGACCTACAATGAGCAGTTCTTC,CATSTSGKSWTYNEQFF
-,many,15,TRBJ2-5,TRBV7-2,TGTGCCAGCAGCTTAGTTTATTGGGGTGGGGAGACCCAGTACTTC,CASSLVYWGGETQYF
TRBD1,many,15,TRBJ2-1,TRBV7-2,TGTGCCAGCAGGGCTGGACAGGGTATCTACAATGAGCAGTTCTTC,CASRAGQGIYNEQFF
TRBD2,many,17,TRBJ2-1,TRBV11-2,TGTGCCAGCAGCCCCTTGGCAGCGGGAGTCACCTACAATGAGCAGTTCTTC,CASSPLAAGVTYNEQFF
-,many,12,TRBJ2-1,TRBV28,TGTGCCAGCAGTTCCCCAGGGAACGAGCAGTTCTTC,CASSSPGNEQFF
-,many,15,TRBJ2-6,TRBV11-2,TGTGCCAGCAGCTTAGATCTTTATGGGGCCAACGTCCTGACTTTC,CASSLDLYGANVLTF
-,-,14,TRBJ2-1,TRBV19,TGTGCCAGTAGTATCCGGACGCTCTACAATGAGCAGTTCTTC,CASSIRTLYNEQFF
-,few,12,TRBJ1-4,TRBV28,TGTGCCAGCAGTTTGTGGGGGGAAAAACTGTTTTTT,CASSLWGEKLFF
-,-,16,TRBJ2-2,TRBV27,TGTGCCAGCAGTTTACTGGGGACCCAGAGAGGGGGGGAGCTGTTTTTT,CASSLLGTQRGGELFF
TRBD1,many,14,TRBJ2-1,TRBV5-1,TGCGCCAGCAGCTTGGGCCGACAGGGCAATGAGCAGTTCTTC,CASSLGRQGNEQFF
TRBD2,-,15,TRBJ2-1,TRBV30,TGTGCCTGGAGATCTGGCGGGAGTGTCTACAATGAGCAGTTCTTC,CAWRSGGSVYNEQFF
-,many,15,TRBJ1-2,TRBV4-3,TGCGCCAGCAGCCGAACCGAGTTAGCTAACTATGGCTACACCTTC,CASSRTELANYGYTF
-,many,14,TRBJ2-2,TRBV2,TGTGCCAGCCTGGGGGGGCGCGTAACCGGGGAGCTGTTTTTT,CASLGGRVTGELFF
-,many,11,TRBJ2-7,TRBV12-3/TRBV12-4,TGTGCCAGCAGTTTAAATAGTCGGCAGTACTTC,CASSLNSRQYF
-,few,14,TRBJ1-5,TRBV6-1,TGTGCCAGCAGGACGGGGGCCCCCAATCAGCCCCAGCATTTT,CASRTGAPNQPQHF
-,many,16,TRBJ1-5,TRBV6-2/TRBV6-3,TGTGCCAGCAGTTACGGTGCAGGGGAGTGGAATCAGCCCCAGCATTTT,CASSYGAGEWNQPQHF
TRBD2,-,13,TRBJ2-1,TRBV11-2,TGTGCCACCAGTAGACTAGCGGGAGGTGAGCAGTTCTTC,CATSRLAGGEQFF
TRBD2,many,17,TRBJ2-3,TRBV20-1,TGCAGTGCTAGAGATAGACTAGCGGGAGGTTATGCAGATACGCAGTATTTT,CSARDRLAGGYADTQYF
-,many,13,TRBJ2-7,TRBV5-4,TGTGCCAGCACCTCCGAAAGTTGGGGCGAGCAGTACTTC,CASTSESWGEQYF
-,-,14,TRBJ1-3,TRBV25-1,TGTGCCAGCAGTGTAAACGGGGCTGGAAACACCATATATTTT,CASSVNGAGNTIYF
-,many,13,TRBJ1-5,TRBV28,TGTGCCAGCAGCCTCAACTCGCCGGGGGCCCAGCATTTT,CASSLNSPGAQHF